Listed below are T cell receptor beta chains from one sample, sequenced in a study of cytomegalovirus exposure and HLA in healthy donors. TCRdb's copy holds only in-frame clones and misses some; the assay was immunoSEQ multiplex PCR. The data hold about 210,000 clones, with 85% observed a single time. The specimen sequenced was PBMCs. These receptors all come from a girl aged 2-10 years in good health and CMV-seronegative. The CDR3 runs from the conserved cysteine through the conserved F or W. D genes are given only for firm matches. Clone size is not always given. Where it is, it says once, few, many or a class for expanded clones.

TRBD1,.,TRBV7-7,TRBJ1-5,13,CASSLDRDQPQHF,TGTGCCAGCAGCTTGGACAGGGATCAGCCCCAGCATTTT
.,few,TRBV6-5,TRBJ1-1,11,CASKGRGEAFF,TGTGCCAGCAAAGGGAGGGGTGAAGCTTTCTTT
TRBD2,.,TRBV9,TRBJ2-7,15,CASSEDPGGSYEQYF,TGTGCCAGCAGCGAGGATCCGGGGGGCTCCTACGAGCAGTACTTC
.,few,TRBV11-2,TRBJ2-7,12,CASSSQGYEQYF,TGTGCCAGCAGCTCTCAGGGGTACGAGCAGTACTTC
.,.,TRBV5-8,TRBJ1-5,12,CASSFRGQPQHF,TGTGCCAGCAGCTTCCGGGGTCAGCCCCAGCATTTT
TRBD1,once,TRBV11-3,TRBJ2-7,15,CAKLHRDRAPYEQYF,TGTGCCAAACTTCACCGGGACAGGGCTCCCTACGAGCAGTACTTC
.,.,TRBV19,TRBJ2-3,14,CASSTGDGTDTQYF,TGTGCCAGTAGTACAGGGGATGGCACAGATACGCAGTATTTT
TRBD1,few,TRBV6-5,TRBJ1-6,15,CASTSPGTAYSPLHF,TGTGCCAGCACTTCCCCCGGGACAGCTTATTCACCCCTCCACTTT
TRBD1,.,TRBV6-5,TRBJ2-1,14,CASSTGGTYNEQFF,TGTGCCAGCAGCACAGGGGGCACCTACAATGAGCAGTTCTTC
.,.,TRBV9,TRBJ1-3,18,CASSVTGGGDPSGNTIYF,TGTGCCAGCAGCGTAACCGGGGGTGGGGACCCCTCTGGAAACACCATATATTTT
TRBD2,few,TRBV10-3,TRBJ2-7,13,CAISEGLAREQYF,TGTGCCATCAGTGAGGGACTAGCTCGCGAGCAGTACTTC
.,.,TRBV30,TRBJ2-5,13,CAWSVLEGGTQYF,TGTGCCTGGAGTGTACTGGAGGGAGGGACCCAGTACTTC
TRBD1,.,TRBV27,TRBJ2-3,14,CASSPGTGTDTQYF,TGTGCCAGCAGTCCGGGGACAGGAACAGATACGCAGTATTTT
.,.,TRBV5-4,TRBJ1-2,14,CASSLGKRTYGYTF,TGTGCCAGCAGTTTGGGGAAGCGGACCTATGGCTACACCTTC
TRBD2,once,TRBV5-7,TRBJ2-5,15,CASSSGLAGEREQYF,TGTGCCAGCAGCTCCGGACTAGCGGGAGAAAGGGAGCAGTACTTC
.,once,TRBV5-1,TRBJ1-1,12,CASSLEAGEAFF,TGCGCCAGCAGCTTGGAGGCGGGGGAGGCTTTCTTT
TRBD2,.,TRBV10-2,TRBJ2-3,13,CASHPGGGDTQYF,TGCGCCAGCCACCCGGGGGGGGGAGATACGCAGTATTTT
TRBD1,.,TRBV7-9,TRBJ1-5,15,CASSLLGQPNQPQHF,TGTGCCAGCAGCTTACTGGGACAGCCAAATCAGCCCCAGCATTTT
.,.,TRBV11-2,TRBJ2-7,13,CASSLTRAREQYF,TGTGCCAGCAGCTTGACGCGGGCCCGGGAGCAGTACTTC
TRBD1,.,TRBV2,TRBJ1-1,13,CASSEAGGREAFF,TGTGCCAGCAGTGAGGCAGGGGGGCGTGAAGCTTTCTTT
TRBD1,.,TRBV9,TRBJ2-3,16,CASSGGTGSVTDTQYF,TGTGCCAGCAGCGGGGGGACAGGCTCCGTCACAGATACGCAGTATTTT
.,.,TRBV2,TRBJ2-5,11,CASRGPSAQYF,TGTGCCAGCAGGGGCCCCTCGGCCCAGTACTTC
.,.,TRBV27,TRBJ2-6,16,CASSLSRAPGANVLTF,TGTGCCAGCAGTTTATCGAGGGCCCCTGGGGCCAACGTCCTGACTTTC
.,.,TRBV27,TRBJ2-7,13,CASSLGSYYEQYF,TGTGCCAGCAGTTTGGGCAGCTACTACGAGCAGTACTTC
.,.,TRBV5-7,TRBJ2-4,17,CASSSYRVSLAKNIQYF,TGTGCCAGCAGCTCATACAGGGTCTCCCTAGCCAAAAACATTCAGTACTTC
TRBD2,.,TRBV7-9,TRBJ2-3,14,CASSLREGPDTQYF,TGTGCCAGCAGCTTACGGGAGGGCCCAGATACGCAGTATTTT
.,.,TRBV11-2,TRBJ1-2,15,CASRIPGQRVHGYTF,TGTGCCAGCAGGATACCGGGCCAGAGGGTCCATGGCTACACCTTC
TRBD2,.,TRBV7-3,TRBJ2-2,16,CASSLQAGGGTGELFF,TGTGCCAGCAGCTTACAAGCGGGGGGAGGTACCGGGGAGCTGTTTTTT
TRBD2,.,TRBV4-1,TRBJ2-1,14,CASSRSGTSDEQFF,TGCGCCAGCTCTAGATCGGGGACTAGCGACGAGCAGTTCTTC
TRBD1,once,TRBV29-1,TRBJ1-2,15,CSVVRQGIGSAGYTF,TGCAGCGTTGTGAGACAGGGGATAGGCTCTGCCGGCTACACCTTC
TRBD2,few,TRBV4-2,TRBJ2-1,17,CASSQEGAAGVSNEQFF,TGTGCCAGCAGCCAAGAAGGGGCTGCGGGAGTAAGCAATGAGCAGTTCTTC
.,.,TRBV5-4,TRBJ1-2,13,CASSLDGNYGYTF,TGTGCCAGCAGCTTGGACGGGAACTATGGCTACACCTTC